A selection of T cell receptor beta chains follows, all from one sample in a study of cytomegalovirus exposure and HLA in healthy donors. The data were produced by immunoSEQ multiplex PCR, yet TCRdb's version contains in-frame clones alone and is incomplete. Among more than 70,000 clones listed, more than 70% were seen once. Sample: PBMCs. Receptor source: a man aged 40-49 years in good health and CMV-seronegative. Both conserved end residues are part of each CDR3. The D gene is left open where the match is weak. Size values are once, few and many counts, or a class for expanded clones, and some rows have none.

V gene	clone size	D gene	J gene	CDR3 DNA	CDR3 protein
TRBV10-1	-	TRBD2	TRBJ2-3	TGCGCCGGGCTCGGTGCGGGGGCAGATACGCAGTATTTT	CAGLGAGADTQYF
TRBV6-6	-	-	TRBJ1-2	TGTGCCAGCAGTTCTGGGGGGAACTATGGCTACACCTTC	CASSSGGNYGYTF
TRBV7-8	-	-	TRBJ1-2	TGTGCCAGCAGCCCAAGGAGACAGGCTAACTATGGCTACACCTTC	CASSPRRQANYGYTF
TRBV6-1	once	-	TRBJ2-7	TGTGCCAGCAGGTACAGGGTTTCAACCTACGAGCAGTACTTC	CASRYRVSTYEQYF
TRBV19	-	-	TRBJ1-1	TGTGCCAGTAGTATAAGCCCAGGTATGAACACTGAAGCTTTCTTT	CASSISPGMNTEAFF
TRBV15	-	TRBD1	TRBJ1-5	TGTGCCACCAGCCAAACAGGGGGCTTTTCTCTGCTCAATCAGCCCCAGCATTTT	CATSQTGGFSLLNQPQHF
TRBV13	-	-	TRBJ1-1	TGTGCCAGCAGAGAGGACAGCAACACTGAAGCTTTCTTT	CASREDSNTEAFF
TRBV5-1	-	-	TRBJ2-3	TGCGCCAGCAGCGGGGGACTCACAGATACGCAGTATTTT	CASSGGLTDTQYF
TRBV28	-	TRBD1	TRBJ1-3	TGTGCCAGCAGTCCCCTCGGGACAGAAAGAAACACCATATATTTT	CASSPLGTERNTIYF
TRBV28	-	TRBD1	TRBJ2-7	TGTGCCAGCGGGACAGGGGCCTCCATCTCCTACGAGCAGTACTTC	CASGTGASISYEQYF